The rows below give T cell receptor beta chains drawn from one sample of a study of cytomegalovirus exposure and HLA in healthy donors. The table came from immunoSEQ multiplex PCR; TCRdb's copy has only in-frame clones and leaves some out. The sample shows over 150,000 clones, 70% to 85% of them seen only once. Sequencing used PBMCs. The receptors were gathered from a woman aged 25-40 years in good health and CMV-seropositive. Each CDR3 is given with its conserved first and last residue. A D gene is named only where the DNA matches it firmly. Part of the rows lack a size; the others show once, few, many or a class for expanded clones.

cdr3_nt: TGTGCCAGCAGCCCGGACGACACTAGCGGGAGGAACTGGGACGAGCAGTACTTC
cdr3_aa: CASSPDDTSGRNWDEQYF
cdr3_length: 18
clone_size: once
j_call: TRBJ2-7
d_call: TRBD2
v_call: TRBV7-6

cdr3_nt: TGCGCCAGCAGCCAACTTCTCACTAGTGCCGGCGGGGAGCTGTTTTTT
cdr3_aa: CASSQLLTSAGGELFF
cdr3_length: 16
clone_size: NA
j_call: TRBJ2-2
d_call: NA
v_call: TRBV4-1

cdr3_nt: TGCACCAGCAAGGGGGCGCGAGGCTACACCTTC
cdr3_aa: CTSKGARGYTF
cdr3_length: 11
clone_size: NA
j_call: TRBJ1-2
d_call: NA
v_call: TRBV1

cdr3_nt: TGTGCCAGCAGCTCTCCACAACCAGTGTCAGTAACCTACAATGAGCAGTTCTTC
cdr3_aa: CASSSPQPVSVTYNEQFF
cdr3_length: 18
clone_size: NA
j_call: TRBJ2-1
d_call: NA
v_call: TRBV13

cdr3_nt: TGTGCCAGCAGTTCTAGCGGGAGGGCGTTTAATGAGCAGTTCTTC
cdr3_aa: CASSSSGRAFNEQFF
cdr3_length: 15
clone_size: once
j_call: TRBJ2-1
d_call: TRBD2
v_call: TRBV6-5

cdr3_nt: TGCAGTGTTCTGACTAGCGCTGAGCAGTTCTTC
cdr3_aa: CSVLTSAEQFF
cdr3_length: 11
clone_size: NA
j_call: TRBJ2-1
d_call: TRBD2
v_call: TRBV20-1

cdr3_nt: TGCGCCAGCAGCTTGGGACTAGCGGGAGACGGCACAGATACGCAGTATTTT
cdr3_aa: CASSLGLAGDGTDTQYF
cdr3_length: 17
clone_size: NA
j_call: TRBJ2-3
d_call: TRBD2
v_call: TRBV5-1

cdr3_nt: TGTGCCAGCAGCTTAGCAGGGGGCAGGGTGGCAGGCGAGCAGTACTTC
cdr3_aa: CASSLAGGRVAGEQYF
cdr3_length: 16
clone_size: few
j_call: TRBJ2-7
d_call: TRBD1
v_call: TRBV7-9

cdr3_nt: TGTGCCAGCAGCCAAGGGACAGGGAACACTGAAGCTTTCTTT
cdr3_aa: CASSQGTGNTEAFF
cdr3_length: 14
clone_size: NA
j_call: TRBJ1-1
d_call: TRBD1
v_call: TRBV5-4

cdr3_nt: TGTGCCAGCAGAAGCGGGAGCGAAGCCTACGAGCAGTACTTC
cdr3_aa: CASRSGSEAYEQYF
cdr3_length: 14
clone_size: NA
j_call: TRBJ2-7
d_call: TRBD2
v_call: TRBV27

cdr3_nt: TGTGCCAGCAGTTACTCGCCGGGACTTCACACCGGGGAGCTGTTTTTT
cdr3_aa: CASSYSPGLHTGELFF
cdr3_length: 16
clone_size: NA
j_call: TRBJ2-2
d_call: NA
v_call: TRBV6-5

cdr3_nt: TGCAGCGTTGTCTGGACAGCCAATTATGGGGAAAAACTGTTTTTT
cdr3_aa: CSVVWTANYGEKLFF
cdr3_length: 15
clone_size: NA
j_call: TRBJ1-4
d_call: NA
v_call: TRBV29-1

cdr3_nt: TGTGCCAGCATTACCAGACAGGTGGGGGCCGGGGAGCTGTTTTTT
cdr3_aa: CASITRQVGAGELFF
cdr3_length: 15
clone_size: NA
j_call: TRBJ2-2
d_call: NA
v_call: TRBV6-1

cdr3_nt: TGTGCCAGCAGTTGGAACGGGGGAGAGCCCGCTTACGAGCAGTACTTC
cdr3_aa: CASSWNGGEPAYEQYF
cdr3_length: 16
clone_size: NA
j_call: TRBJ2-7
d_call: NA
v_call: TRBV27

cdr3_nt: TGCGCCAGCAGCTTGGGTGGACAGGGTAGGATGAACACTGAAGCTTTCTTT
cdr3_aa: CASSLGGQGRMNTEAFF
cdr3_length: 17
clone_size: NA
j_call: TRBJ1-1
d_call: TRBD1
v_call: TRBV5-1

cdr3_nt: TGTGCTAGCGTAGGGTTCTACTATGGCTACACCTTC
cdr3_aa: CASVGFYYGYTF
cdr3_length: 12
clone_size: NA
j_call: TRBJ1-2
d_call: NA
v_call: TRBV19

cdr3_nt: TGCAGCGTTTCCGTGACAGGTTCGAACACCGGGGAGCTGTTTTTT
cdr3_aa: CSVSVTGSNTGELFF
cdr3_length: 15
clone_size: once
j_call: TRBJ2-2
d_call: NA
v_call: TRBV29-1

cdr3_nt: TGTGCTAGCAGCTTAGGAGAAAATGAAAAACTGTTTTTT
cdr3_aa: CASSLGENEKLFF
cdr3_length: 13
clone_size: NA
j_call: TRBJ1-4
d_call: NA
v_call: TRBV7-7

cdr3_nt: TGTGCCAGCAGGGGGCAGAACACTGAAGCTTTCTTT
cdr3_aa: CASRGQNTEAFF
cdr3_length: 12
clone_size: NA
j_call: TRBJ1-1
d_call: NA
v_call: TRBV25-1

cdr3_nt: TGCGCCAGCAGCTCGGGGACAAATGAGGCGAGCACCATATATTTT
cdr3_aa: CASSSGTNEASTIYF
cdr3_length: 15
clone_size: few
j_call: TRBJ1-3
d_call: NA
v_call: TRBV5-1

cdr3_nt: TGTGCCAGCAGACCCGACAGATCTAACACTGAAGCTTTCTTT
cdr3_aa: CASRPDRSNTEAFF
cdr3_length: 14
clone_size: NA
j_call: TRBJ1-1
d_call: NA
v_call: TRBV6-5

cdr3_nt: TGTGCCAGCAGTGCCTCGAGGGAGCATGAGCAGTTCTTC
cdr3_aa: CASSASREHEQFF
cdr3_length: 13
clone_size: NA
j_call: TRBJ2-1
d_call: NA
v_call: TRBV2

cdr3_nt: TGTGCCACCAACAGAGGACAGGGAAAAGCTTTCTTT
cdr3_aa: CATNRGQGKAFF
cdr3_length: 12
clone_size: NA
j_call: TRBJ1-1
d_call: TRBD1
v_call: TRBV6-1

cdr3_nt: TGTGCCAGTAAGCTGACCGGGGAGCTGTTTTTT
cdr3_aa: CASKLTGELFF
cdr3_length: 11
clone_size: NA
j_call: TRBJ2-2
d_call: NA
v_call: TRBV2

cdr3_nt: TGTGCCAGCAACCAACAGGGGGCTGATACTGAAGCTTTCTTT
cdr3_aa: CASNQQGADTEAFF
cdr3_length: 14
clone_size: NA
j_call: TRBJ1-1
d_call: TRBD1
v_call: TRBV6-6

cdr3_nt: TGTGCCAGCAGCCAAAACAGTTTGAACTACGAGCAGTACTTC
cdr3_aa: CASSQNSLNYEQYF
cdr3_length: 14
clone_size: NA
j_call: TRBJ2-7
d_call: NA
v_call: TRBV7-9

cdr3_nt: TGTGCCAGCAGCTTTGGGACAGGGGGTCGTGGCTACACCTTC
cdr3_aa: CASSFGTGGRGYTF
cdr3_length: 14
clone_size: NA
j_call: TRBJ1-2
d_call: TRBD1
v_call: TRBV5-6

cdr3_nt: TGTGCCAGCAGTATTACTAGCGGGGGCGCCAGATACGAGCAGTACTTC
cdr3_aa: CASSITSGGARYEQYF
cdr3_length: 16
clone_size: NA
j_call: TRBJ2-7
d_call: TRBD2
v_call: TRBV2

cdr3_nt: TGTGCCAGCAGTGCCAGCGGGGTGCGCACTGAAGCTTTCTTT
cdr3_aa: CASSASGVRTEAFF
cdr3_length: 14
clone_size: once
j_call: TRBJ1-1
d_call: NA
v_call: TRBV6-5

cdr3_nt: TGTGCCAGCAGCGTAGAAGAGCGGCGCACAGATACGCAGTATTTT
cdr3_aa: CASSVEERRTDTQYF
cdr3_length: 15
clone_size: once
j_call: TRBJ2-3
d_call: NA
v_call: TRBV9

cdr3_nt: TGTGCCAGCAGCCAAGACCCGGGTAGGGGGACCTATGGCTACACCTTC
cdr3_aa: CASSQDPGRGTYGYTF
cdr3_length: 16
clone_size: few
j_call: TRBJ1-2
d_call: NA
v_call: TRBV4-2

cdr3_nt: TGTGCCAGCAGTCACCAGGGGGAGACCCAGTACTTC
cdr3_aa: CASSHQGETQYF
cdr3_length: 12
clone_size: NA
j_call: TRBJ2-5
d_call: NA
v_call: TRBV27

cdr3_nt: TGTGCCAGCAGGTCAGTGGGACAGGGTGGCGATGAGCAGTTCTTC
cdr3_aa: CASRSVGQGGDEQFF
cdr3_length: 15
clone_size: NA
j_call: TRBJ2-1
d_call: TRBD1
v_call: TRBV2

cdr3_nt: TGTGCCAGCAGTTACCGACAAAACTACAATGAGCAGTTCTTC
cdr3_aa: CASSYRQNYNEQFF
cdr3_length: 14
clone_size: few
j_call: TRBJ2-1
d_call: NA
v_call: TRBV6-5

cdr3_nt: TGCGCCAGCAGCTTAGGAGATTGGACAGATACGCAGTATTTT
cdr3_aa: CASSLGDWTDTQYF
cdr3_length: 14
clone_size: NA
j_call: TRBJ2-3
d_call: NA
v_call: TRBV5-1

cdr3_nt: TGTGCCAGCAGAAGACTAGGGAGATCGGGCTATGACCTCACAGATACGCAGTATTTT
cdr3_aa: CASRRLGRSGYDLTDTQYF
cdr3_length: 19
clone_size: NA
j_call: TRBJ2-3
d_call: NA
v_call: TRBV2

cdr3_nt: TGTGCCAGCACTATAGTAGAGCCAGGCAATGAGCAGTTCTTC
cdr3_aa: CASTIVEPGNEQFF
cdr3_length: 14
clone_size: NA
j_call: TRBJ2-1
d_call: NA
v_call: TRBV6-1

cdr3_nt: TGTGCCAGCAGCCTCGGGACTAGCGGATTGGGGGATACGCAGTATTTT
cdr3_aa: CASSLGTSGLGDTQYF
cdr3_length: 16
clone_size: NA
j_call: TRBJ2-3
d_call: TRBD2
v_call: TRBV5-4

cdr3_nt: TGTGCCAGCAGGACGGGACAGGGGGTAAACACCATATATTTT
cdr3_aa: CASRTGQGVNTIYF
cdr3_length: 14
clone_size: NA
j_call: TRBJ1-3
d_call: TRBD1
v_call: TRBV28

cdr3_nt: TGCGCCAGCAGCTTGAGGACAGGCCGGGGGGAGACCCAGTACTTC
cdr3_aa: CASSLRTGRGETQYF
cdr3_length: 15
clone_size: NA
j_call: TRBJ2-5
d_call: NA
v_call: TRBV5-1

cdr3_nt: TGTGCCAGCAGCGTTCGGAGCTCCTACAATGAGCAGTTCTTC
cdr3_aa: CASSVRSSYNEQFF
cdr3_length: 14
clone_size: NA
j_call: TRBJ2-1
d_call: NA
v_call: TRBV9